Shown below are 8 T cell receptor beta chains from a single sample sequenced in a study of blood T cell repertoires in COVID-19. Produced via immunoSEQ multiplex PCR; TCRdb's table is partial and in-frame only. Of 190,000 or so clones listed, 89% are singletons. The specimen sequenced was PBMCs or T cells enriched from blood (not recorded which). All receptors come from a woman aged 18 to 35 who had recovered from COVID-19.

The gene calls are TRBV5-1 and TRBJ1-2; D might be TRBD1 (5 bases). Trimming left V 0 bases short and J 2 bases short, with 8 bases between. Germline V gene data show CDR1 as SGHRS and CDR2 as YFSETQ. The CDR3 consists of 14 residues. CDR3: CASSLGAGNYGYTF. The CDR3 DNA reads TGCGCCAGCAGCTTGGGAGCAGGGAACTATGGCTACACCTTC.

The table lists this clone with many counts. V and J are TRBV14 and TRBJ1-1; D not resolved. The CDR3 covers 12 residues. Between the trimmed V and J ends, which lost 1 base and 10 bases, there was a span of 10 bases. Germline CDR1 SGHDN, CDR2 FVKESK. The CDR3 sequence: CASSQGRAGAFF. The CDR3, as DNA: TGTGCCAGCAGCCAAGGCCGGGCGGGAGCTTTCTTT.

This sequence joins TRBV21-1 and TRBJ2-1; the D call in the table, TRBD2, was not verified against the DNA. TRBV21-1 is a known pseudogene. This CDR3 spans 17 amino acids. The CDR3 nucleotides are TGTGCCAGCAGCAAAGCAGAGGCCATTAGCTCCTACAATGAGCAGTTCTTC. This sequence encodes CASSKAEAISSYNEQFF.

Written as DNA, the CDR3 is TGCAGTGCTAGTGGGGCGGGGTCGAACACCGGGGAGCTGTTTTTT. Translation gives CSASGAGSNTGELFF. V gene TRBV20-1 combines with J gene TRBJ2-2; possible D gene TRBD2, 6 bases. CDR3 length equals 15 residues. Germline V gene sequence: CDR1 DFQATT, CDR2 SNEGSKA (reference sequence). V lost 3 bases to trimming and J lost 0 bases, with 11 bases between them.

The chain carries TRBV7-8 and TRBJ1-5, with TRBD1 as a possible D gene (5 bases). Trimming left V 2 bases short and J 2 bases short, with 10 bases between. Per the germline V gene, CDR1 is SGHVS and CDR2 is FQNEAQ. The CDR3 has 15 amino acids. The CDR3 region has the DNA TGTGCCAGCAGCTTAAGGGGCGTCGGCAATCAGCCCCAGCATTTT. This sequence encodes CASSLRGVGNQPQHF.

V gene TRBV24-1 combines with J gene TRBJ1-1; D unresolved. The V end was cut by 5 bases, the J end by 6 bases, with 15 bases between. The CDR3 contains 14 residues. Germline CDR1 KGHDR, CDR2 SFDVKD. The CDR3 is CATSGQADGSEAFF. In nucleotides, the CDR3 is TGTGCCACCAGTGGTCAGGCAGATGGGTCTGAAGCTTTCTTT.

The chain links TRBV4-1 to TRBJ2-5; TRBD2 matches at 8 bases. This CDR3 has 16 amino acids. Germline assignment: CDR1 MGHRA and CDR2 YSYEKL. The ends lost 0 bases at V and 4 bases at J; junction bases unmatched: 7. CDR3 region: CASSQDDGGARETQYF. CDR3 bases: TGCGCCAGCAGCCAAGATGACGGGGGGGCCAGAGAGACCCAGTACTTC.

The rearrangement links TRBV18 to TRBJ1-3; D not resolved. CDR1 is KGHSH, CDR2 LQKENI, per germline. The CDR3 loop spans 16 amino acids. Trimming removed 3 bases at V and 0 bases at J, with 12 bases between. CDR3 nucleotides: TGTGCCAGCTCACCCGAAACAGTCGGCTCTGGAAACACCATATATTTT. The encoded protein is CASSPETVGSGNTIYF. Filled out from reference TRBV18 and TRBJ1-3, the complete variable domain reads NAGVMQNPRHLVRRRGQEARLRCSPMKGHSHVYWYRQLPEEGLKFMVYLQKENIIDESGMPKERFSAEFPKEGPSILRIQQVVRGDSAAYFCASSPETVGSGNTIYFGEGSWLTVV.